This T cell receptor (beta chain) was sequenced during a study of patients and donors after allogeneic stem cell transplantation. TCRdb reanalysed the RT-PCR reads using MiXCR and keeps one entry per CDR3 protein. Of about 960,000 distinct CDR3 sequences in the sample, more than 15% were seen once. A few counts support this clonotype. The clonotype comes from a human donor who was either an allogeneic HSCT recipient or a stem cell or donor lymphocyte infusion donor (not recorded which). It is not recorded whose cells these are; they may come from a transplant donor. The sequenced sample was blood, either unsorted or a sorted T cell fraction (not recorded which).

This CDR3 is CASRLAGGANTGELFF. CDR3 in DNA: TGTGCCAGCAGGCTAGCGGGGGGCGCGAACACCGGGGAGCTGTTTTTT. The rearrangement uses TRBV7-2 and TRBJ2-2; 11 positions agree with TRBD2. Germline trimming cut 6 bases from V and 0 bases from J; bases unmatched to any gene: 3. The length of the CDR3 is 16 residues. In germline, CDR1 is SGHTA, CDR2 FQGNSA. Filled out from reference TRBV7-2 and TRBJ2-2, the complete variable domain reads GAGVSQSPSNKVTEKGKDVELRCDPISGHTALYWYRQSLGQGLEFLIYFQGNSAPDKSGLPSDRFSAERTGGSVSTLTIQRTQQEDSAVYLCASRLAGGANTGELFFGEGSRLTVL.